This TCR beta chain was recorded in a study of blood T cell repertoires in COVID-19. The sample holds one count of this clone. Assay: immunoSEQ multiplex PCR; the TCRdb copy retains only in-frame clones and omits some. The sample holds 300,000 to 350,000 clones; around 83% are singletons and the top ten take about 3%. In germline, CDR1 is GTSNPN, CDR2 SVGIG (reference sequence). This CDR3 region has 14 residues. The V end lost 1 base, the J end lost 8 bases, and 12 bases lay between the germline ends. The receptor was isolated from a man under 40 with active or convalescent COVID-19. The chain uses TRBV30 and TRBJ1-6; maybe TRBD1 (5 bases). Sequenced input: peripheral blood. CDR3 loop: CAWSAGNKDSPLHF. The CDR3 bases are TGTGCCTGGAGTGCAGGGAATAAGGATTCACCCCTCCACTTT.